This record concerns one T cell receptor (beta chain) sequence. V lost 0 bases to trimming and J lost 7 bases, with 12 bases between them. Germline lookup yields CDR1 MGHRA and CDR2 YSYEKL. This CDR3 region has 15 residues. This specimen belongs to a study of blood T cell repertoires in COVID-19. Study as a whole: Acute and convalescent COVID-19 samples came from the United States, Italy and Spain.

Only in-frame clones appear in the TCRdb table, and some are missing; sequencing was by immunoSEQ multiplex PCR. The table includes approximately 280,000 clones, approximately 86% detected once. The sequence was obtained from a man between 18 and 29 years old with active or convalescent COVID-19. The chain is built from TRBV4-1 and TRBJ1-4; D might be TRBD1 (6 bases). Source material: peripheral blood. The CDR3 reads CASSQEGGGGEKLFF. As DNA, the CDR3 is TGCGCCAGCAGCCAAGAAGGGGGGGGAGGTGAAAAACTGTTTTTT.